One T cell receptor beta chain is described in this entry. The target antigen is unknown. Amplification of the TCR beta CDR3 regions used RNA transcripts (as template). Second-round multiplex PCR came after a first-round RT-PCR that employed HTBI primers. A single record per CDR3 protein comes from TCRdb applying MiXCR to the multiplex PCR reads. The data contain 200,000 to 250,000 distinct CDR3 sequences, around 45% of them singletons. This sample was taken from a study of Graves' ophthalmopathy and Graves' hyperthyroidism. Across the whole study: At the time of initial diagnosis and before any treatment, peripheral blood was collected.

Overall study results and limits: Blood repertoires reportedly contained most expanded thyroid clonotypes above 0.001 frequency.

Having ophthalmopathy, the donors showed moderate-to-severe activity, CAS ≥3 and NOSPECS ≥4, with disease lasting under 3 months. Trimming took off 6 bases at V and 3 bases at J, with 17 bases between the two ends. CDR1 MDHEN and CDR2 SYDVKM come from the germline V gene. This CDR3 comprises 15 residues. The clonotype was recovered from an adult man with Graves' ophthalmopathy. The chain links TRBV28 to TRBJ1-1; D perhaps matches TRBD1 (6 bases). The sample consisted of peripheral blood. CDR3 protein: CASRVGARGDTEAFF. The CDR3 nucleotides are TGTGCCAGCAGGGTGGGGGCAAGAGGGGACACTGAAGCTTTCTTT.